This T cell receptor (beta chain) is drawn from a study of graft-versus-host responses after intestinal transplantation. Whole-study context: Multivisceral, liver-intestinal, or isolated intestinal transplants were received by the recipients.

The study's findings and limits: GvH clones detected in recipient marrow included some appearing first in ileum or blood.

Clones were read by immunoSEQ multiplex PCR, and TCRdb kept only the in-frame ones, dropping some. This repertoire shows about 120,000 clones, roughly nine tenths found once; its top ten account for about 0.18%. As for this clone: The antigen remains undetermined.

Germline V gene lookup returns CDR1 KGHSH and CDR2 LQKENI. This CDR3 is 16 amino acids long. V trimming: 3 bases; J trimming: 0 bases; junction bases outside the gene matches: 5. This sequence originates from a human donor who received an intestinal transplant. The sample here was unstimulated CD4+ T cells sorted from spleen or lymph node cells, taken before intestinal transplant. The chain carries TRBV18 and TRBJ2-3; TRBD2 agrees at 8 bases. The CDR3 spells CASSPLSGTSTDTQYF. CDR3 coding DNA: TGTGCCAGCTCACCCCTTAGCGGGACTAGCACAGATACGCAGTATTTT.